This T cell receptor beta chain was recovered during a study of T cell responses to AZD1222 COVID-19 vaccine. Study-level points and caveats: With dominance at 160-218 and 743-854, vaccine-associated CD4 TCRs spanned spike. Clonal diversity may have been underestimated in mostly white British donors. Just a handful of AZD1222 recipients were seropositive at baseline. Samples come after the peak T cell response, not at day 14.

Germline V CDR1 and CDR2: KGHSH, LQKENI. V gave up 3 bases and J gave up 1 base; unmatched junction bases: 2. The CDR3 covers 14 residues. A single count supports this clone. Antigen unknown. Profiling relied on immunoSEQ multiplex PCR, and the TCRdb table lists in-frame clones only, not all of them. The table records some 100,000 clones, around 87% of them present only once. The input for sequencing was peripheral blood, taken on day 0 of AZD1222 vaccination. The receptor comes from an adult in good health. This chain uses TRBV18 with TRBJ2-5; 7 positions agree with TRBD1. CDR3 DNA: TGTGCCAGCTCACCGACAGGGTTCCAAGAGACCCAGTACTTC. Translating it yields CASSPTGFQETQYF.